This T cell receptor beta chain was retrieved from a study of beta chain features in type 1 diabetes. Findings and limits, study-wide: It was possible that PCR favored shorter templates, equally so in patients and controls.

cDNA synthesis used the whole RNA isolate, giving expressed TCRB sequences. Millions of reads was the average for naive, central memory and regulatory T cell samples. The assay was immunoSEQ multiplex PCR, and TCRdb's table has in-frame clones only and misses some. The repertoire holds about 130,000 clones, with about 8.7% as singletons. The CDR3 is 12 amino acids. Trimming pared 3 bases from V and 5 bases from J, leaving 7 bases between. CDR1 is MDHEN, CDR2 SYDVKM, per germline. This clone was recorded a few times. What it binds is unknown. The source material was central memory CD4+ T cells from blood. This chain joins TRBV28 and TRBJ1-2; maybe TRBD1 (5 bases). The TCR was taken from a man aged 18 to 30 in good health. CDR3 coding DNA: TGTGCCAGCAGTTTGGCAGGGTATGGCTACACCTTC. Protein: CASSLAGYGYTF.